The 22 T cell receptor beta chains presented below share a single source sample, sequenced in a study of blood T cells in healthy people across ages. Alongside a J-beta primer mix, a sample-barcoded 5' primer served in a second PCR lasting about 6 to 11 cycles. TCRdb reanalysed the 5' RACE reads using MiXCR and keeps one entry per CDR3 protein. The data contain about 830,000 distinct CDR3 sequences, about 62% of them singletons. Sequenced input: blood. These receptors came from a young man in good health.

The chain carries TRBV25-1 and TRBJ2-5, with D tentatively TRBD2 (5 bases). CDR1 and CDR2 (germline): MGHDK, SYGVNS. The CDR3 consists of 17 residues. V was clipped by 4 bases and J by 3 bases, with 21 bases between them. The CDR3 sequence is CASSVTSGIPEKETQYF. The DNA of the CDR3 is TGTGCCAGCAGTGTTACTTCCGGGATCCCGGAGAAAGAGACCCAGTACTTC.

The CDR3 is CASSPGLRGDTQYF. The CDR3 DNA sequence: TGTGCCAGCAGCCCGGGACTTAGGGGAGATACGCAGTATTTT. V is TRBV11-2 and J is TRBJ2-3; possible D gene TRBD2, 6 bases. This CDR3 spans 14 amino acids. V dropped 5 bases and J dropped 5 bases, with 14 bases sitting between them. Looked up from germline, CDR1 is SGHAT and CDR2 is FQNNGV.

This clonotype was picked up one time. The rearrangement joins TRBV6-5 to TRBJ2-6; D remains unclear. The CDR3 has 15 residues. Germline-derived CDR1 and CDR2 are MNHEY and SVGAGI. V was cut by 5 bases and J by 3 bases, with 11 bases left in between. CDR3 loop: CASSIQVVGANVLTF. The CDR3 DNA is TGTGCCAGCAGTATCCAGGTCGTTGGGGCCAACGTCCTGACTTTC.

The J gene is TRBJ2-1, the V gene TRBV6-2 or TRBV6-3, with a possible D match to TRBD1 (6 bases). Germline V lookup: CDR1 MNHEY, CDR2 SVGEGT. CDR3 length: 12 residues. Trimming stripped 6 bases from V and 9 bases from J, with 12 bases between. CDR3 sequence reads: CASSALGGEQFF. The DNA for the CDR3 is TGTGCCAGCAGCGCACTAGGGGGTGAGCAGTTCTTC.

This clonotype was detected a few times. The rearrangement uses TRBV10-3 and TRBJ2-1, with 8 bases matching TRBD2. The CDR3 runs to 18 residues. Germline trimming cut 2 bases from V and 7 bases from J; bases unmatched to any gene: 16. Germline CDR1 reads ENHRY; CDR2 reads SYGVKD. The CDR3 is CAISEVAGGHSGRNEQFF. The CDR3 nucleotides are TGTGCCATCAGTGAGGTTGCGGGAGGACATTCGGGACGAAATGAGCAGTTCTTC.

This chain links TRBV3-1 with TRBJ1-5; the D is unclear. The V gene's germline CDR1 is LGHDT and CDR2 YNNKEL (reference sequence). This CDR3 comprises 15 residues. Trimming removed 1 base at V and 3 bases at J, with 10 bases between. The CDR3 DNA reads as TGTGCCAGCAGCCAAGGGGCAGGCCACAATCAGCCCCAGCATTTT. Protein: CASSQGAGHNQPQHF.

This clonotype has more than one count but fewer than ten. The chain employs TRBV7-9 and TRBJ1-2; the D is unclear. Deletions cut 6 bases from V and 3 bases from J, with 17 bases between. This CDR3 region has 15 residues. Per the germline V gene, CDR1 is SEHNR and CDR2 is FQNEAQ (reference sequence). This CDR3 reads CASRDLTFGDYGYTF. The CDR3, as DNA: TGTGCCAGCAGGGACCTAACATTCGGCGACTATGGCTACACCTTC.

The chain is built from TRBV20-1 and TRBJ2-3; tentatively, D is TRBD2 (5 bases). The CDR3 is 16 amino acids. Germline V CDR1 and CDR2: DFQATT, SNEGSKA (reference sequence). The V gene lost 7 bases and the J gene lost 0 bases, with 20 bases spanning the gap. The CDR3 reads CSVPKGSGSSTDTQYF. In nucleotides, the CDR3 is TGCAGTGTCCCGAAAGGGAGCGGCAGCAGCACAGATACGCAGTATTTT.

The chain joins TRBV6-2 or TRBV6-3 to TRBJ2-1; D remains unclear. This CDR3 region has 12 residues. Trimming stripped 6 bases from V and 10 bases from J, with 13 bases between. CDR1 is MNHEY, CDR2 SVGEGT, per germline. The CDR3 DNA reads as TGTGCCAGCAGACCCTCACGCCGGGAGCAGTTCTTC. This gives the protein CASRPSRREQFF.

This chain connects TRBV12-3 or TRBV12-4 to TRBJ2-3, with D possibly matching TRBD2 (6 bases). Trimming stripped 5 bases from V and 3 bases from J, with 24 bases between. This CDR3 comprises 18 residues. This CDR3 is CASSPHINSGSSTDTQYF. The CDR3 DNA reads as TGTGCCAGCAGTCCCCATATCAATAGCGGAAGTAGTACAGATACGCAGTATTTT.

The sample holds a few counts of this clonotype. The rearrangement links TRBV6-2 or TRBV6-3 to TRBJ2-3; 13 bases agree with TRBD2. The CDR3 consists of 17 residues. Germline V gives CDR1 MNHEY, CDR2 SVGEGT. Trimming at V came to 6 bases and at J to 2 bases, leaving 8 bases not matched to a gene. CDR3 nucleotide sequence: TGTGCCAGCAGGAATCCGGGACTAGCGGGGTACACAGATACGCAGTATTTT. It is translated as CASRNPGLAGYTDTQYF.

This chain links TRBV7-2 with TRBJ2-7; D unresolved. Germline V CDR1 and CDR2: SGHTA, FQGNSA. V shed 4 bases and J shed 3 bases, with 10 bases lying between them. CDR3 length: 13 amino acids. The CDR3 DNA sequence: TGTGCCAGCAGCTATAAGCCAAACTACGAGCAGTACTTC. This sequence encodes CASSYKPNYEQYF.

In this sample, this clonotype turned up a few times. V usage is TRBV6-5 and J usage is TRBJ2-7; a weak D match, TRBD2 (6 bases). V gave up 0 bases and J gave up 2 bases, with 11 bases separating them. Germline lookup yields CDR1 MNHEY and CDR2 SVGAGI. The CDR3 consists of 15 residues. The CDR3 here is CASSYSGDSTYEQYF. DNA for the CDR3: TGTGCCAGCAGTTACTCTGGGGACTCCACCTACGAGCAGTACTTC.

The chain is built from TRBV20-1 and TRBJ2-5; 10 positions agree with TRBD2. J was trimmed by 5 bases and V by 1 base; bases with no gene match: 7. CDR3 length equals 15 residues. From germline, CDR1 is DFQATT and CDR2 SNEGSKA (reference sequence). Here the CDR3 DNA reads TGCAGTGCTAGAGCAGCGGGAGGGGTCCTTGAGACCCAGTACTTC. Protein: CSARAAGGVLETQYF.

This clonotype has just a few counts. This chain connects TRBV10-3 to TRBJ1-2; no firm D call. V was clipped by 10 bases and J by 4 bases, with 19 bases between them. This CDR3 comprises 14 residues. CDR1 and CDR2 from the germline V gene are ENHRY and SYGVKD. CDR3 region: CATVLDGGSYGYTF. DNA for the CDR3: TGTGCCACGGTACTCGATGGTGGCTCCTATGGCTACACCTTC.

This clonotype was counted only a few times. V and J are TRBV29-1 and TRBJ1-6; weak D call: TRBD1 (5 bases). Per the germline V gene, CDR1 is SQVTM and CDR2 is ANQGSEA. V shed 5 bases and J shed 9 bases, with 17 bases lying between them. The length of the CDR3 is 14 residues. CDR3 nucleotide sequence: TGCAGCGTTCAGGAAGGGACGGTGTCTTCACCCCTCCACTTT. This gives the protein CSVQEGTVSSPLHF.

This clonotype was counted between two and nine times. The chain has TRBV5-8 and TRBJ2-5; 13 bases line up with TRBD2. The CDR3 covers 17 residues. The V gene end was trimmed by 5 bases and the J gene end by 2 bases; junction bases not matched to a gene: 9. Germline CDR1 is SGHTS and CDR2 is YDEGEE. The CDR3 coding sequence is TGTGCCAGCAGTCTACTAGCGGGGGGGCTGAAACAAGAGACCCAGTACTTC. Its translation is CASSLLAGGLKQETQYF.

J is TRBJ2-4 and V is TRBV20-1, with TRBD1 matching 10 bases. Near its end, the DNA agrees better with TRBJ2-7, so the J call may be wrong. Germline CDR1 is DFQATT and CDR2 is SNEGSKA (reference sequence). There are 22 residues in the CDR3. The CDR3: CSAPSVGTGASKTLVLSYEQYF. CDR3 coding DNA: TGCAGTGCTCCCTCAGTAGGGACAGGGGCTTCGAAGACCCTTGTGTTGTCCTACGAGCAGTACTTC.

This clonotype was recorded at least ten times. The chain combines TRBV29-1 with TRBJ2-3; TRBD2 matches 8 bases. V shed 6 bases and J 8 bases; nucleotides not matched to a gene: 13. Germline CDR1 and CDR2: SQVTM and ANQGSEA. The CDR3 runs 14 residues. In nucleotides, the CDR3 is TGCAGCGTAGAAATAAGCGGGAGACGTGGTACGCAGTATTTT. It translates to CSVEISGRRGTQYF.

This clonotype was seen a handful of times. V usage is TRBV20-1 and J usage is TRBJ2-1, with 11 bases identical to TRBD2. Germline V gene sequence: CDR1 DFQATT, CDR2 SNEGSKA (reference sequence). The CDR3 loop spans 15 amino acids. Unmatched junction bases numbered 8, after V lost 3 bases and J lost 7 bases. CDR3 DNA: TGCAGTGCTAGTCCCACTAGCGGGAGTATGAATGAGCAGTTCTTC. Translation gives CSASPTSGSMNEQFF.

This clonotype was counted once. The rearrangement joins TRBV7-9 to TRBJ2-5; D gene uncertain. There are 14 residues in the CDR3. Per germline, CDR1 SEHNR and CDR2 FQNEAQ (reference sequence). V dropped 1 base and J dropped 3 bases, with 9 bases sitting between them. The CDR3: CASSLVQAKETQYF. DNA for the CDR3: TGTGCCAGCAGCTTAGTCCAGGCGAAAGAGACCCAGTACTTC.

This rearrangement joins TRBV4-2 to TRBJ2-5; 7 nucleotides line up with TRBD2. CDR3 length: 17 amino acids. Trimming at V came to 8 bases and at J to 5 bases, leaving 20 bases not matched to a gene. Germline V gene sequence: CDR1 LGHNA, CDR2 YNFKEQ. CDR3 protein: CASGPEHRKTGRETQYF. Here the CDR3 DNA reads TGTGCCAGCGGCCCGGAGCATCGGAAGACCGGGAGGGAGACCCAGTACTTC.